This T cell receptor beta chain appears in the sequencing data of a study of CD8+ T cells in alopecia areata. Study context: Treatment comprised oral tofacitinib, 5 to 10 mg twice daily, in treated patients. People stayed on tofacitinib for 6 to 18 months, then stopped the drug for 6 months.

Documented treatment: oral pan-JAK inhibitor, 5-10 mg twice daily. From alopecia areata patients, lesional scalp punch biopsies and peripheral blood were collected. Study-level points and caveats: Any link of baseline CD8+ expansion to response, resting on one nonresponder, remains uncertain.

Following RNA extraction, reverse transcription yielded cDNA that acted as the sequencing template. Sequencing used immunoSEQ multiplex PCR; TCRdb keeps in-frame clones, though not all of them. Of approximately 170,000 clones in the sample, about 60% were seen once. This clone was picked up a small number of times. The antigen is not known. This CDR3 contains 12 residues. V was trimmed by 7 bases and J by 7 bases, leaving 13 bases between them. The germline V gene encodes CDR1 MGHRA and CDR2 YSYEKL. This specimen consisted of CD4+ T cells sorted from blood, obtained at week 24, from a patient treated with tofacitinib. J is TRBJ1-2 and V is TRBV4-1; D not resolved. This sequence was found in a human donor with alopecia areata. CDR3 residues: CASTPDGSGYTF. The CDR3 region has the DNA TGCGCCAGCACCCCGGACGGGTCTGGCTACACCTTC.